This T cell receptor (beta chain) was obtained from a study of identical twins. TCRdb re-analysed the 5' RACE reads in MiXCR, keeping a single row per CDR3 protein. The data show 280,000 or so distinct CDR3 sequences, with less than 9% seen just once and approximately 2.1% held by the top ten. This clonotype occurred many times. The length of the CDR3 is 13 residues. V lost 6 bases to trimming and J lost 10 bases, with 16 bases between them. Germline V gene data show CDR1 as SGHTA and CDR2 as FQGNSA. The same sample was also used in a study of yellow fever vaccine responses in identical twins.

The chain couples TRBV7-2 to TRBJ2-1, with D possibly called TRBD1 or TRBD2 (5 bases each). The receptor's source is a woman aged 18-29 years in good health. The specimen sequenced was memory (CD45RO+) T cells sorted from blood. The CDR3 reads CASSHGRGPEQFF. The CDR3 DNA is TGTGCCAGCAGTCACGGTCGGGGCCCCGAGCAGTTCTTC. The complete variable domain, with remaining parts taken from reference TRBV7-2 and TRBJ2-1, reads GAGVSQSPSNKVTEKGKDVELRCDPISGHTALYWYRQSLGQGLEFLIYFQGNSAPDKSGLPSDRFSAERTGGSVSTLTIQRTQQEDSAVYLCASSHGRGPEQFFGPGTRLTVL.